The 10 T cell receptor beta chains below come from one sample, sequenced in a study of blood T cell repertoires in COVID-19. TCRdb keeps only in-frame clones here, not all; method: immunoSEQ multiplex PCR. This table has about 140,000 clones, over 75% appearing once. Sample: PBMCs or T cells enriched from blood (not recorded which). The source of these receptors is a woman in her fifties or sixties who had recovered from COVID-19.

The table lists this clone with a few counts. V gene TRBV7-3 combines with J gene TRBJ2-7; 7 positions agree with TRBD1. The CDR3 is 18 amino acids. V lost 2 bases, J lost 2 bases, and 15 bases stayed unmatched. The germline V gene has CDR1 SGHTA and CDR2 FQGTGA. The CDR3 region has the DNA TGTGCCAGCAGCTTATCAGGGGGACCAGCGCCTCTCACCTACGAGCAGTACTTC. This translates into CASSLSGGPAPLTYEQYF.

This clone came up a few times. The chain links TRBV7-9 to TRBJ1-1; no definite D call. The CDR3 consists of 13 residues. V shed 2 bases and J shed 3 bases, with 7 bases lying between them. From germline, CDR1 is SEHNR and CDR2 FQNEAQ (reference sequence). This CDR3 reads CASSLTLYTEAFF. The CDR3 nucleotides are TGTGCCAGCAGCTTAACTTTGTACACTGAAGCTTTCTTT. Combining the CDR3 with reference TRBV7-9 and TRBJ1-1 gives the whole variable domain DTGVSQNPRHKITKRGQNVTFRCDPISEHNRLYWYRQTLGQGPEFLTYFQNEAQLEKSRLLSDRFSAERPKGSFSTLEIQRTEQGDSAMYLCASSLTLYTEAFFGQGTRLTVV.

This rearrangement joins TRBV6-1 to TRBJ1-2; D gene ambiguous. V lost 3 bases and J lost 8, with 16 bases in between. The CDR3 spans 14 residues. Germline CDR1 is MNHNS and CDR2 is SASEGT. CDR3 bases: TGTGCCAGCAGTGATAGCTTGGCAATAGCGGGCTACACCTTC. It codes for CASSDSLAIAGYTF.

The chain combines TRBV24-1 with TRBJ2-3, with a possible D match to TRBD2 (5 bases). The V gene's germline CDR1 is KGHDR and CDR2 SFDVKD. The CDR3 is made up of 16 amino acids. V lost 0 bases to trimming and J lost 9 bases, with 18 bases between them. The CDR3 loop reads CATSDLLASPEGTQYF. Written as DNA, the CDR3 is TGTGCCACCAGTGATTTGTTGGCTAGTCCCGAGGGAACGCAGTATTTT.

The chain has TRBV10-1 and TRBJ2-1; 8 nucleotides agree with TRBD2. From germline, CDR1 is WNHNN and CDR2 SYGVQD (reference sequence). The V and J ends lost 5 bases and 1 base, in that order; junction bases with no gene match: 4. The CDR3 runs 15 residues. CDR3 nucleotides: TGCGCCAGCAGTCCTACTAGCGGATCCTACAATGAGCAGTTCTTC. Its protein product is CASSPTSGSYNEQFF.

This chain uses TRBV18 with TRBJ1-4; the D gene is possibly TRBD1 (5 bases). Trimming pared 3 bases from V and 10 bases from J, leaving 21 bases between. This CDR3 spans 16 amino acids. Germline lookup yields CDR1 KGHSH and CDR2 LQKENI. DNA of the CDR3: TGTGCCAGCTCACCGACGGGAGGGCAGGGCAGCGGAAAACTGTTTTTT. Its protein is CASSPTGGQGSGKLFF.

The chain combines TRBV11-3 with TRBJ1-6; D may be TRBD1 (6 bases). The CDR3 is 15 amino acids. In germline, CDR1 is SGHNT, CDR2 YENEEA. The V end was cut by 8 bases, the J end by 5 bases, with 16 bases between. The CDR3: CASRTGSQNNSPLHF. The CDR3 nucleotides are TGTGCCAGCCGCACAGGGTCCCAGAATAATTCACCCCTCCACTTT. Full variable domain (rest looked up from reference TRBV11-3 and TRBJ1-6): EAGVVQSPRYKIIEKKQPVAFWCNPISGHNTLYWYLQNLGQGPELLIRYENEEAVDDSQLPKDRFSAERLKGVDSTLKIQPAELGDSAVYLCASRTGSQNNSPLHFGNGTRLTVT.

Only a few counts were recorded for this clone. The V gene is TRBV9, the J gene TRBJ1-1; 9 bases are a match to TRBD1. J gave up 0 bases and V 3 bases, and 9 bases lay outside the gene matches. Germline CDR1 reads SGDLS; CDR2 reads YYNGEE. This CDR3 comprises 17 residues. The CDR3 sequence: CASSAKEQGAMNTEAFF. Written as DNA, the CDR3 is TGTGCCAGCAGCGCGAAGGAACAGGGGGCGATGAACACTGAAGCTTTCTTT.

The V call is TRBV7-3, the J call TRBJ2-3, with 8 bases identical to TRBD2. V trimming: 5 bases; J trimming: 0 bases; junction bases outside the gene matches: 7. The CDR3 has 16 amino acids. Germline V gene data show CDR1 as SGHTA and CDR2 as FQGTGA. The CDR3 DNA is TGTGCCAGCAGCGACCAGCGGGAGCCGAGCACAGATACGCAGTATTTT. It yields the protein CASSDQREPSTDTQYF. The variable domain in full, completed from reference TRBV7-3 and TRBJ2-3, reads GAGVSQTPSNKVTEKGKYVELRCDPISGHTALYWYRQSLGQGPEFLIYFQGTGAADDSGLPNDRFFAVRPEGSVSTLKIQRTERGDSAVYLCASSDQREPSTDTQYFGPGTRLTVL.

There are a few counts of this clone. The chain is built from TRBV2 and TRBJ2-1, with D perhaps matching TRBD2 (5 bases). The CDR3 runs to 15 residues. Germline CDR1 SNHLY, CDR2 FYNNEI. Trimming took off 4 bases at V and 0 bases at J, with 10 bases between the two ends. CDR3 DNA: TGTGCCAGCAGTGCTCTAGCCAGCTCCTACAATGAGCAGTTCTTC. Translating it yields CASSALASSYNEQFF.